Below, 32 T cell receptor beta chains from the same sample are listed, as sequenced in a study of blood T cell repertoires in COVID-19. The table came from immunoSEQ multiplex PCR; TCRdb's copy has only in-frame clones and leaves some out. The table has 180,000 or so clones, 65% to 85% seen once. The specimen was peripheral blood. The source is a human donor with acute or convalescent COVID-19. The donor label of this sample is uncertain.

With regard to this clone: At the DNA level, this CDR3 is encoded by other sequences in the same sample as well. V usage is TRBV11-2 and J usage is TRBJ2-3; TRBD2 matches at 11 bases. Germline lookup yields CDR1 SGHAT and CDR2 FQNNGV. With 2 bases clipped from V and 4 bases from J, the junction kept 2 bases outside the gene matches. The CDR3 length is 15 residues. This CDR3 is CASSLLAGGPDTQYF. CDR3 nucleotides: TGTGCCAGCAGCTTATTAGCGGGGGGGCCAGATACGCAGTATTTT.

The gene calls are TRBV6-5 and TRBJ2-1; 9 positions agree with TRBD2. The CDR3 extends over 15 amino acids. The germline V gene encodes CDR1 MNHEY and CDR2 SVGAGI. V was clipped by 7 bases and J by 8 bases; unmatched bases: 12. DNA of the CDR3: TGTGCCAGCACTCCGACGGCGGGGGGGCTCGATGAGCAGTTCTTC. Its translation is CASTPTAGGLDEQFF.

The V gene is TRBV5-6, the J gene TRBJ2-1; tentative D call: TRBD1 (5 bases). Germline V CDR1 and CDR2: SGHDT, YYEEEE. V was trimmed by 1 base and J by 5 bases, leaving 16 bases between them. The CDR3 is 16 amino acids. In DNA form, the CDR3 reads TGTGCCAGCAGCTTGTTTGGCCAGGGATGGGACAATGAGCAGTTCTTC. Translating gives CASSLFGQGWDNEQFF.

The V gene is TRBV5-1, the J gene TRBJ2-3, with 11 bases aligning to TRBD1. Germline V gives CDR1 SGHRS, CDR2 YFSETQ. CDR3 length: 15 residues. V gave up 4 bases and J gave up 4 bases; unmatched junction bases: 5. The CDR3 spells CASSPGTGGADTQYF. The CDR3 DNA is TGCGCCAGCAGCCCAGGGACAGGGGGAGCAGATACGCAGTATTTT.

Worth noting for this clone: This same CDR3 is encoded by further DNA sequences in the sample. The chain has TRBV7-9 and TRBJ1-2; TRBD1 agrees at 7 bases. The V and J ends lost 0 bases and 5 bases, in that order; junction bases with no gene match: 3. This CDR3 comprises 14 residues. CDR1 is SEHNR and CDR2 is FQNEAQ in the germline V gene (reference sequence). CDR3 sequence: CASSLAGQNYGYTF. CDR3 DNA sequence: TGTGCCAGCAGCTTAGCGGGACAGAATTATGGCTACACCTTC.

The chain carries TRBV5-1 and TRBJ1-1; weak D call: TRBD1 (6 bases). With 4 bases removed from V and 3 bases from J, the gap between germline ends came to 16 bases. CDR1 SGHRS and CDR2 YFSETQ come from the germline V gene. This CDR3 has 15 residues. In DNA, the CDR3 is TGCGCCAGCAGCCCGCCAGGACAGAGAGACACTGAAGCTTTCTTT. Protein product: CASSPPGQRDTEAFF.

This chain links TRBV10-3 with TRBJ1-2, with D perhaps TRBD1 (6 bases). V shed 0 bases and J shed 3 bases, with 14 bases lying between them. Germline values: CDR1 ENHRY, CDR2 SYGVKD. CDR3 length: 16 residues. This CDR3 reads CAISESPPRTDYGYTF. The CDR3 DNA sequence: TGTGCCATCAGTGAGTCCCCACCCCGGACAGACTATGGCTACACCTTC.

The chain recombines TRBV6-1 with TRBJ1-2, with D possibly TRBD1 on 6 matching bases. Trimming took off 2 bases at V and 7 bases at J, with 17 bases between the two ends. The CDR3 spans 15 residues. Germline CDR1 and CDR2: MNHNS and SASEGT. The CDR3 spells CASSEYGGLIVGYTF. In DNA form, the CDR3 reads TGTGCCAGCAGTGAATATGGGGGCCTAATCGTTGGCTACACCTTC.

The chain is built from TRBV5-1 and TRBJ2-2, with D tentatively TRBD1 (5 bases). CDR1 and CDR2 (germline): SGHRS, YFSETQ. The CDR3 runs to 16 residues. V was shortened by 2 bases and J by 2 bases, with 13 bases between the two germline ends. The CDR3 coding sequence is TGCGCCAGCAGCTTAAGTGGCAGGGCCAACACCGGGGAGCTGTTTTTT. Protein sequence: CASSLSGRANTGELFF.

The rearrangement links TRBV2 to TRBJ1-2, with TRBD1 identical over 9 bases. The CDR3 spans 14 residues. Germline V gene data show CDR1 as SNHLY and CDR2 as FYNNEI. With 4 bases clipped from V and 2 bases from J, the junction kept 2 bases outside the gene matches. CDR3 region: CASSGGQGNYGYTF. DNA of the CDR3: TGTGCCAGCAGTGGCGGACAGGGGAACTATGGCTACACCTTC.

The chain combines TRBV30 with TRBJ2-1, with 7 bases matching TRBD1. Germline V gene lookup returns CDR1 GTSNPN and CDR2 SVGIG (reference sequence). The CDR3 consists of 13 residues. After removal of 0 bases from V and 9 bases from J, the junction contained 5 bases not matched to a gene. The CDR3 loop is CAWSVQGGREQFF. The CDR3 DNA reads as TGTGCCTGGAGTGTACAAGGGGGCCGTGAGCAGTTCTTC.

The gene calls are TRBV12-5 and TRBJ1-1; D gene unclear. Trimming took off 5 bases at V and 2 bases at J, with 12 bases between the two ends. Germline V gene lookup returns CDR1 LGHNT and CDR2 FRNRAP. There are 14 residues in the CDR3. The CDR3 protein is CASGTSEGNTEAFF. CDR3 sequence (DNA): TGTGCTAGTGGTACGTCCGAGGGAAACACTGAAGCTTTCTTT. Filled out from reference TRBV12-5 and TRBJ1-1, the complete variable domain reads DARVTQTPRHKVTEMGQEVTMRCQPILGHNTVFWYRQTMMQGLELLAYFRNRAPLDDSGMPKDRFSAEMPDATLATLKIQPSEPRDSAVYFCASGTSEGNTEAFFGQGTRLTVV.

This clone was seen a single time. This rearrangement joins TRBV6-5 to TRBJ2-2; D is uncertain. Trimming stripped 6 bases from V and 3 bases from J, with 5 bases between. There are 12 residues in the CDR3. The germline CDR1 and CDR2 sequences are MNHEY and SVGAGI. CDR3 region: CASRTYTGELFF. CDR3 bases: TGTGCCAGCAGAACATACACCGGGGAGCTGTTTTTT.

CDR3 sequence: CASSLDPRGNTEAFF. The CDR3 DNA follows: TGCGCCAGCAGCTTGGATCCCCGGGGGAACACTGAAGCTTTCTTT. This chain connects TRBV5-1 to TRBJ1-1; no firm D call. CDR1 is SGHRS, CDR2 YFSETQ, per germline. This CDR3 contains 15 residues. The ends were cut back, 0 bases at V and 1 base at J, with 10 bases in the middle.

J is TRBJ1-2 and V is TRBV4-1; a weak D match, TRBD1 (6 bases). V was pared by 1 base and J by 2 bases, with 17 bases between. This CDR3 has 17 amino acids. The germline V gene encodes CDR1 MGHRA and CDR2 YSYEKL. The CDR3 here is CASSQGEGGRWNYGYTF. In DNA form, the CDR3 reads TGCGCCAGCAGCCAAGGGGAGGGGGGGCGTTGGAACTATGGCTACACCTTC.

This clone was seen only once. J is TRBJ2-2 and V is TRBV14, with D uncertain. The germline V gene encodes CDR1 SGHDN and CDR2 FVKESK. The V end lost 1 base, the J end lost 7 bases, and 7 bases lay between the germline ends. The CDR3 has 13 residues. The CDR3 DNA is TGTGCCAGCAGCCAAGTCCGCTACGGGGAGCTGTTTTTT. Residues: CASSQVRYGELFF.

J is TRBJ2-1 and V is TRBV28; 11 bases line up with TRBD2. Trimming removed 2 bases from V and 5 bases from J; junction bases left unmatched: 5. This CDR3 comprises 16 residues. Germline lookup yields CDR1 MDHEN and CDR2 SYDVKM. The CDR3 DNA sequence: TGTGCCAGCAGTTTACTAGCGGGAGGTTTAAACAATGAGCAGTTCTTC. Amino acid sequence: CASSLLAGGLNNEQFF.

This rearrangement joins TRBV12-5 to TRBJ2-1; 9 positions agree with TRBD1. The J segment lost 13 bases and the V segment lost 8 bases, leaving 9 bases of the junction unmatched. The V gene's germline CDR1 is LGHNT and CDR2 FRNRAP. The CDR3 spans 12 residues. The CDR3 bases are TGTGCTAGTAGTTGGGGGGACAGGGATCAGTTCTTC. Translation gives CASSWGDRDQFF.

V and J are TRBV19 and TRBJ1-2; D call uncertain. V dropped 4 bases and J dropped 0 bases, with 9 bases sitting between them. The germline gives CDR1 LNHDA, CDR2 SQIVND (reference sequence). The CDR3 consists of 14 residues. CDR3 region: CASSTELANYGYTF. CDR3 coding DNA: TGTGCCAGTAGTACCGAGTTAGCTAACTATGGCTACACCTTC.

V usage is TRBV3-1 (or the pseudogene TRBV3-2) and J usage is TRBJ2-5; TRBD2 aligns across 9 bases. The V and J ends lost 4 bases and 5 bases, in that order; junction bases with no gene match: 8. CDR3 size: 15 residues. Germline V gene data show CDR1 as LGHDT and CDR2 as YNNKEL (reference sequence). As DNA, the CDR3 is TGTGCCAGCAGCCCGATAGCGGGAGTCACGGAGACCCAGTACTTC. Translated: CASSPIAGVTETQYF.

The chain recombines TRBV6-6 with TRBJ1-1, with D uncertain. This CDR3 region has 14 residues. Per the germline V gene, CDR1 is MNHNY and CDR2 is SVGAGI (reference sequence). V was pared by 0 bases and J by 1 base, with 6 bases between. CDR3 sequence reads: CASSYSPGNTEAFF. CDR3 DNA: TGTGCCAGCAGTTACTCACCGGGGAACACTGAAGCTTTCTTT.

This chain links TRBV6-5 with TRBJ1-5; a weak D match, TRBD1 (6 bases). V gave up 6 bases and J gave up 1 base, with 13 bases separating them. Germline V gene lookup returns CDR1 MNHEY and CDR2 SVGAGI. This CDR3 has 15 amino acids. DNA for the CDR3: TGTGCCAGCAGATACACAGGGCAAAGCAATCAGCCCCAGCATTTT. Translating it yields CASRYTGQSNQPQHF.

The chain links TRBV28 to TRBJ1-2; TRBD1 matches 9 bases. The V gene end was trimmed by 9 bases and the J gene end by 4 bases; junction bases not matched to a gene: 3. The germline V gene encodes CDR1 MDHEN and CDR2 SYDVKM. The CDR3 has 12 amino acids. The CDR3 here is CARGQGTYGYTF. The CDR3 DNA is TGTGCCAGGGGACAGGGCACCTATGGCTACACCTTC.

In nucleotides, the CDR3 is TGTGCCAGTAGTTCGGGACAGGGGTGGTATGGCTACACCTTC. The encoded protein is CASSSGQGWYGYTF. V is TRBV19 and J is TRBJ1-2; TRBD1 aligns across 10 bases. V lost 5 bases, J lost 5 bases, and 5 bases stayed unmatched. The CDR3 length is 14 residues. Germline CDR1 reads LNHDA; CDR2 reads SQIVND (reference sequence).

This rearrangement joins TRBV30 to TRBJ1-1; tentatively, D is TRBD1 (6 bases). The CDR3 has 12 residues. V dropped 3 bases and J dropped 5 bases, with 10 bases sitting between them. Germline CDR1 GTSNPN, CDR2 SVGIG (reference sequence). The CDR3: CAWRPGVTEAFF. The CDR3 DNA reads TGTGCCTGGAGACCAGGGGTTACTGAAGCTTTCTTT.

This clone has only one observation. The chain combines TRBV5-1 with TRBJ2-1; 7 bases line up with TRBD2. The CDR3 length is 14 residues. The V and J ends lost 0 bases and 6 bases, in that order; junction bases with no gene match: 3. CDR1 is SGHRS and CDR2 is YFSETQ in the germline V gene. CDR3 amino acids: CASSLERGGNEQFF. DNA of the CDR3: TGCGCCAGCAGCTTGGAGCGGGGTGGCAATGAGCAGTTCTTC.

The gene calls are TRBV29-1 and TRBJ2-1; D gene unclear. CDR3 length: 12 amino acids. Germline V gene data show CDR1 as SQVTM and CDR2 as ANQGSEA. Trimming pared 2 bases from V and 6 bases from J, leaving 8 bases between. DNA of the CDR3: TGCAGCGTTGAAAAAAGAGTCAATGAGCAGTTCTTC. Its protein product is CSVEKRVNEQFF.

The chain is built from TRBV5-6 and TRBJ1-2; TRBD1 matches at 8 bases. V shed 1 base, J shed 5 bases, and the junction held 13 bases outside the gene matches. The CDR3 spans 17 residues. The germline CDR1 and CDR2 sequences are SGHDT and YYEEEE. The CDR3 DNA sequence: TGTGCCAGCAGCTTGAGCACAGGGGGAACGAAAGCTTATGGCTACACCTTC. This encodes CASSLSTGGTKAYGYTF.

This rearrangement joins TRBV7-6 to TRBJ2-1; D is perhaps TRBD2 (5 bases). With 2 bases removed from V and 5 bases from J, the gap between germline ends came to 13 bases. CDR3 size: 15 residues. Germline values: CDR1 SGHVS, CDR2 FNYEAQ. The CDR3 is CASSLYILEDNEQFF. As DNA, the CDR3 is TGTGCCAGCAGCTTATACATTTTGGAGGACAATGAGCAGTTCTTC.

The chain has TRBV10-3 and TRBJ1-6; D is unclear. Germline V lookup: CDR1 ENHRY, CDR2 SYGVKD. The CDR3 consists of 14 residues. Trimming left V 3 bases short and J 7 bases short, with 10 bases between. CDR3 bases: TGTGCCATCAGTGAAGATTACGCGAATTCACCCCTCCACTTT. Translation: CAISEDYANSPLHF.

The rearrangement uses TRBV27 and TRBJ2-1; D might be TRBD2 (5 bases). The length of the CDR3 is 17 residues. V dropped 2 bases and J dropped 12 bases, with 26 bases sitting between them. The germline V gene encodes CDR1 MNHEY and CDR2 SMNVEV (reference sequence). The CDR3 reads CASSLPPSGRSMGAQFF. The CDR3 bases are TGTGCCAGCAGTTTACCACCATCGGGAAGATCAATGGGAGCGCAGTTCTTC.

This chain links TRBV5-1 with TRBJ2-3; D is unclear. Germline V gene sequence: CDR1 SGHRS, CDR2 YFSETQ. V was pared by 1 base and J by 2 bases, with 11 bases between. This CDR3 region has 15 residues. The CDR3 bases are TGCGCCAGCAGCTTGTCCGGGTCAGACACAGATACGCAGTATTTT. Translation gives CASSLSGSDTDTQYF.